This T cell receptor (beta chain) was recorded in a study of T cells in localized non-small cell lung cancer. Germline CDR1 MNHEY, CDR2 SVGAGI. V lost 2 bases to trimming and J lost 6 bases, with 14 bases between them. This CDR3 is built from 14 residues. Sequencing was performed with immunoSEQ multiplex PCR; in TCRdb, only in-frame clones are kept and a portion is missing. The sample contains approximately 54,000 clones, around four fifths of which appear only once. Comments on this clone: Its antigen is unidentified.

Study-wide points: Greater T cell density in blood accompanied longer overall survival. The study found T cell clonality highest in uninvolved adjacent lung, above tumor.

The specimen was peripheral blood, collected before any cancer treatment. The chain employs TRBV6-5 and TRBJ2-7; D remains ambiguous. The TCR was taken from a female donor older than 55 with stage II squamous cell lung carcinoma. The CDR3 DNA reads as TGTGCCAGCAGTTACGACCTAGTAAAGGGCGAGCAGTACTTC. It encodes CASSYDLVKGEQYF.